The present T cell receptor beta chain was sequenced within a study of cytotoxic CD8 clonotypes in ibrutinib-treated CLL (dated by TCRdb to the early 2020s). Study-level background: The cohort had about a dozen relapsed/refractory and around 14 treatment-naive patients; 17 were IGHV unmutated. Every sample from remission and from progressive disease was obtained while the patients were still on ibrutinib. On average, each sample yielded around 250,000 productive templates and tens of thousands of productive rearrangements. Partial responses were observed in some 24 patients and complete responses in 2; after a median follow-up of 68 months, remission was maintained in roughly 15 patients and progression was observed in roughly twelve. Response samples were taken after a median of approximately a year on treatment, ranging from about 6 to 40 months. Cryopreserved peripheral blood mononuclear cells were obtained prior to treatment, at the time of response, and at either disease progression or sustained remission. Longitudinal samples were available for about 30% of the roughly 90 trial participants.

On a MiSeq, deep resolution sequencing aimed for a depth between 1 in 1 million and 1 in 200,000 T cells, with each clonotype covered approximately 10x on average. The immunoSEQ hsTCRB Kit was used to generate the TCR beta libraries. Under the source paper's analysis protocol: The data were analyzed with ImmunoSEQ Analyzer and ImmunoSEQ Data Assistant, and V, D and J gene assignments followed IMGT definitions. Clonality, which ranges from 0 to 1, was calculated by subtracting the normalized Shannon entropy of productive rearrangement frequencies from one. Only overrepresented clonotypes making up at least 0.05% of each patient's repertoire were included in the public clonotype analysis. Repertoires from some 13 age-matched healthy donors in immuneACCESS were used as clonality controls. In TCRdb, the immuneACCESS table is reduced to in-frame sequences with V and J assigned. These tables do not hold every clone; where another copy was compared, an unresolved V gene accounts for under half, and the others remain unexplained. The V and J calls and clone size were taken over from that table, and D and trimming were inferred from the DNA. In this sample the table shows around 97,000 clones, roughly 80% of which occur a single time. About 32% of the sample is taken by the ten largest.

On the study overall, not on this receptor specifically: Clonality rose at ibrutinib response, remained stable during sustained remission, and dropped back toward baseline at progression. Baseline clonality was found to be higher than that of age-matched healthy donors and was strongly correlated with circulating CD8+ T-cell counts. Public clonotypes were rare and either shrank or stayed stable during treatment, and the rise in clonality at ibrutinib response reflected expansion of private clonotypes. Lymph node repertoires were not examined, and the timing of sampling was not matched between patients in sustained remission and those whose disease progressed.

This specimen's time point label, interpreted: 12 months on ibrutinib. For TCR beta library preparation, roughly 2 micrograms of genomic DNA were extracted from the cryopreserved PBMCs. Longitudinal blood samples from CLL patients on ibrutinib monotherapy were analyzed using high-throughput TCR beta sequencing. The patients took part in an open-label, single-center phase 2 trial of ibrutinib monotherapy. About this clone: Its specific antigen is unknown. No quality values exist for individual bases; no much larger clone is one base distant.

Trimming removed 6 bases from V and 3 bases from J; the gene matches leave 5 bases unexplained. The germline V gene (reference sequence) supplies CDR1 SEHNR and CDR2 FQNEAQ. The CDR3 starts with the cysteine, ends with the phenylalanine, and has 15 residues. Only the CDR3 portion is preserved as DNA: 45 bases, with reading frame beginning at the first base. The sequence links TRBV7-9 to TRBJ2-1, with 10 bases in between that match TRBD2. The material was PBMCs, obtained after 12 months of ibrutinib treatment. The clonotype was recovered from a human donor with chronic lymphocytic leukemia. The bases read TGTGCCAGCAGATCCGGGACTAGCGACTACAATGAGCAGTTCTTC. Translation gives CASRSGTSDYNEQFF. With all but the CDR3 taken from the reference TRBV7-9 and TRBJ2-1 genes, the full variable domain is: DTGVSQNPRHKITKRGQNVTFRCDPISEHNRLYWYRQTLGQGPEFLTYFQNEAQLEKSRLLSDRFSAERPKGSFSTLEIQRTEQGDSAMYLCASRSGTSDYNEQFFGPGTRLTVL.